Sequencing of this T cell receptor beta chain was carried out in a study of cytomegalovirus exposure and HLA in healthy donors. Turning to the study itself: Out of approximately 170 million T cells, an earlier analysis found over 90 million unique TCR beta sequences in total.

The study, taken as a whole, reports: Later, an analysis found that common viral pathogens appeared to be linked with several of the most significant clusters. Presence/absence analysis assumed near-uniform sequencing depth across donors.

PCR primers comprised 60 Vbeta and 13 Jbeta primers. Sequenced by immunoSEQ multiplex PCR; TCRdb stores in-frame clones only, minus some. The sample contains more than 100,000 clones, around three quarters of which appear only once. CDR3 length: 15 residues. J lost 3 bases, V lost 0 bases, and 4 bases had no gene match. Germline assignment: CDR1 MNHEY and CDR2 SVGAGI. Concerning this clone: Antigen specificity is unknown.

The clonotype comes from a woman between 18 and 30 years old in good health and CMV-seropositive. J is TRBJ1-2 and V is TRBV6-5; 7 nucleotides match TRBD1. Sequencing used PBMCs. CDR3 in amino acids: CASSYSDRAYYGYTF. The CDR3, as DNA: TGTGCCAGCAGTTACTCAGACAGGGCTTACTATGGCTACACCTTC.